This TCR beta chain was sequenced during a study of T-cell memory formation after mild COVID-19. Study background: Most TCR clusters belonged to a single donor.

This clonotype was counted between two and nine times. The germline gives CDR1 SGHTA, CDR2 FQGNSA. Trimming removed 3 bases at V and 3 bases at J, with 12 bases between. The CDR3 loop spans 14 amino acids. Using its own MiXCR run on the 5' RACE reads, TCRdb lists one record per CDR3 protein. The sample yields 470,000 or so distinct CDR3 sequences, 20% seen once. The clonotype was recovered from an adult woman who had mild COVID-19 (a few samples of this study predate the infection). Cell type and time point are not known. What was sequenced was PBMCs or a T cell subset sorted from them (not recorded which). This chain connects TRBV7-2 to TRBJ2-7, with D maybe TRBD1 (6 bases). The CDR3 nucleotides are TGTGCCAGCAGCTTTTACGCAGGGGACTACGAGCAGTACTTC. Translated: CASSFYAGDYEQYF.